What follows are 2 T cell receptor beta chains derived from one specimen sequenced in a study of tumor-infiltrating lymphocytes in primary liver carcinoma. The investigators made TCR beta cDNA from about 510 ng total RNA, using a constant-region primer. Three nested multiplex PCR rounds, a slightly modified ARM-PCR method, built the TCR beta libraries. It was with TRBV1-TRBV30 forward primers and a C-beta reverse primer that the first two PCR rounds were run, at roughly 10 cycles each. In TCRdb, the multiplex PCR reads were re-called with MiXCR into one record per CDR3 protein. The sample holds fewer than 350,000 distinct CDR3 sequences; 60% to 80% are singletons and the top ten take 9% to 10%. Germline DNA was also extracted, while the blood RNA originated from unsorted whole blood. Source material: peripheral blood. Source of these receptors: a man aged 35-49 years with primary liver carcinoma and hepatitis B virus infection.

DNA for the CDR3: TGTGCCATCAATGGGCGGGGGGAAACCTACGAGCAGTACTTC. Translated: CAINGRGETYEQYF. The chain links TRBV10-3 to TRBJ2-7; TRBD2 matches at 8 bases. Losses at the gene ends were 7 bases for V and 2 bases for J; bases not matched to a gene: 7. CDR1 is ENHRY and CDR2 is SYGVKD in the germline V gene. This CDR3 spans 14 amino acids.

This clonotype was counted between two and nine times. The gene calls are TRBV6-1 and TRBJ2-3; no definite D call. The ends were cut back, 1 base at V and 0 bases at J, with 8 bases in the middle. The CDR3 covers 15 residues. The germline gives CDR1 MNHNS, CDR2 SASEGT. The CDR3 sequence is CASSEGVLSTDTQYF. CDR3 DNA sequence: TGTGCCAGCAGTGAAGGGGTTCTTAGCACAGATACGCAGTATTTT.